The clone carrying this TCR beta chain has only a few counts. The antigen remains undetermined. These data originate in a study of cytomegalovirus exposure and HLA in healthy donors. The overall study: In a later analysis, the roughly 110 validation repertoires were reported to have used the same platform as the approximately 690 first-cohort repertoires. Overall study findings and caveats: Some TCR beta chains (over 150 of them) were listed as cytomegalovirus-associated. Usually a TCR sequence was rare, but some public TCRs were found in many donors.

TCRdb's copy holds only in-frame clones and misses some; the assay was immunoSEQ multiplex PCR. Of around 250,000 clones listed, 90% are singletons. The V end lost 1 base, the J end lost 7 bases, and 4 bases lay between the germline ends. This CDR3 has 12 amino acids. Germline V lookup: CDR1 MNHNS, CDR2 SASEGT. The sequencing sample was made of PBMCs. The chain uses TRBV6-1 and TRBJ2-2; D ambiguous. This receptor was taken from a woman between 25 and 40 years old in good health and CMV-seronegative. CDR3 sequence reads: CASSEEGGELFF. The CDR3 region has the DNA TGTGCCAGCAGTGAAGAAGGCGGGGAGCTGTTTTTT.